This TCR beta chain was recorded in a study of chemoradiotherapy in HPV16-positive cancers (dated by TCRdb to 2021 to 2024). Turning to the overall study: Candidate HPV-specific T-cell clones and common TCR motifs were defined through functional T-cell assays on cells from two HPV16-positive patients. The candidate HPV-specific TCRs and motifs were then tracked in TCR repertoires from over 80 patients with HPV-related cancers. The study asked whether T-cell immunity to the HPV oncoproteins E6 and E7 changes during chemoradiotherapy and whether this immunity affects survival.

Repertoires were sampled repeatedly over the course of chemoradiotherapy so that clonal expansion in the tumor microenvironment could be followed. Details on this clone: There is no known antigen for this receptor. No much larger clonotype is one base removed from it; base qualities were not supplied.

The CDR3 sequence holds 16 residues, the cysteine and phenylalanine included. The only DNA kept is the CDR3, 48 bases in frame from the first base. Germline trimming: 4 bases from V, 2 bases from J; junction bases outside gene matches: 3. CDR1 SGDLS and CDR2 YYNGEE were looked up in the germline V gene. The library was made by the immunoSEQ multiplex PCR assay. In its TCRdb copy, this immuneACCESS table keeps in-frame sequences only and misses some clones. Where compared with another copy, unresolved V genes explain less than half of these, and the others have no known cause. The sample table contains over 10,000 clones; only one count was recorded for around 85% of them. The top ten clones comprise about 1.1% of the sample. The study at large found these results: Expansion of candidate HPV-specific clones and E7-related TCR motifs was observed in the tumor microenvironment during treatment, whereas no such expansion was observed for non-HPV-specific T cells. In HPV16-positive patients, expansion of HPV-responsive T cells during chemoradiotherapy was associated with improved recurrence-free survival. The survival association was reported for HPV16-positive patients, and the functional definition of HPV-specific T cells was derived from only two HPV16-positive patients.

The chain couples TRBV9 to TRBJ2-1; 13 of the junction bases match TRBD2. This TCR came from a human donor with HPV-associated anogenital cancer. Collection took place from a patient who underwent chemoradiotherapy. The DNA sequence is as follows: TGTGCCAGCAGCTTGACTAGCGGGGGGCCCTACAATGAGCAGTTCTTC. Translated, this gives CASSLTSGGPYNEQFF.